This entry features one TCR beta chain sequence. This clone was recorded once. Its specific antigen is unknown. Base qualities are missing; no much larger clone stands one base away. Using the deep immunoSEQ assay, TCR CDR3 regions were amplified from genomic DNA by multiplex PCR. For each cell subset, the extracted genomic DNA was distributed evenly across all wells of several immunoSEQ 96-well plates, and each plate served as one replicate. For sorted subsets, roughly 190 ng of genomic DNA, equivalent to around 29,000 T cell genomes, went into each replicate PCR. Purified libraries were measured with a Qubit 3.0 fluorometer, size-checked on a Bioanalyzer 2100, and measured again with the KAPA Library Quantification kit. Each immunoSEQ 96-well plate was sequenced on its own single-read 150-cycle Illumina NextSeq 550 flow cell. From the authors' description of their analysis: Because the immunoSEQ output included only junctional sequences and no quality scores, the filtering could not be the same as the filtering used for full-length reads. Sequences were annotated with PyIR, a Python wrapper for IgBLAST v1.9, and V/J genes and CDR3 were assigned using IMGT germline references. Reads were filtered out if the reads had weak V/J assignments (E-value above 1e-6), no CDR3, stop codons, out-of-frame junctions, or ambiguous translated residues. A V3J clonotype was defined by an identical inferred V gene, J gene, and CDR3 amino acid sequence. Percentage overlap between repertoires was computed as shared unique clonotypes divided by the size of the smaller repertoire. RTK rarefaction, the Chao1 estimator, and Recon v2.1 estimates of unobserved clonotypes were used to assess repertoire richness. Generation probabilities were computed with OLGA for all TCRbeta clonotypes obtained by the gDNA method from four donors. The table was pulled from immuneACCESS by TCRdb, which kept in-frame rearrangements only. Such tables lose some clones; where checked, under half of the loss comes from unresolved V genes, and the rest has no known cause. That table supplies the V and J calls and clone size; D and trimming were determined from the DNA. The sample yields hundreds of thousands of clones; roughly 95% were counted once. Roughly 0.1% of the sample goes to the ten largest clones.

Taken from the germline V gene (reference sequence), the CDR1 and CDR2 loops are SEHNR and FQNEAQ. V sheds 1 base and J sheds 4 bases, leaving 8 bases between their ends. The CDR3 has 13 amino acids, counting the end cysteine and phenylalanine. Of the read, only the CDR3 DNA is kept; its 39 bases are in frame from base 1. The source of the sample is a study of shared clonotypes between healthy human individuals (dated by TCRdb to the early 2020s). At the level of the whole study: Three men and a couple of women, aged 18 to 49 years, made up the cohort. For each donor, CD4 naive and CD4 memory were each given three plates, CD8 naive was given two plates, and CD8 memory was given one plate. To estimate repertoire size and how much clonotype sharing occurs between individuals, the study deeply sequenced the blood TCR repertoires of several healthy adults. Libraries were prepared and TCR repertoires were sequenced by different laboratories using diverse techniques, in order to increase sequencing depth and limit assay-specific biases. Per donor, leukapheresis produced somewhere between about 0.94 and 9.5 billion PBMCs.

Overall results and qualifications from the work: About 5% of naive CD4, 3.5% of naive CD8, approximately 2% of memory CD4, and about 0.4% of memory CD8 clonotypes were shared across a few donors. Pairwise subsampling indicated that sequencing depth was expected to affect the degree of clonotype sharing among donors. The genetic and exposure-history diversity represented was limited by the small number of donors. Higher generation probabilities were observed for clonotypes shared by all four sorted-subset donors than for non-shared clonotypes. Sampling was restricted to blood, and TCR repertoires in tissues likely differ from the TCR repertoires found in blood. Estimated clonotype richness was generally larger for naive than for memory subsets. Even with the large sequencing depth, rarefaction of the sorted-subset datasets indicated that sequencing was incomplete.

CD8 naive samples consisted of CD45RO-negative cells that were positively selected for CCR7, yielding a CD45RA+CCR7+ population without TemRA cells. The donors were healthy, HIV-negative adults who had no recently reported acute infections or vaccinations. All donors were Caucasian adults living in Nashville, Tennessee, USA. Blood was obtained by leukapheresis, after which PBMCs were separated by Ficoll-Histopaque density gradient centrifugation and cryopreserved in liquid nitrogen vapor phase. Analytical flow cytometry was used to check the purity and quantity of each magnetically sorted T cell population. Genomic DNA was isolated from each sorted fraction and quantified by UV absorbance on a Nanodrop 2000c.

Sequences were obtained from naive CD8+ T cells sorted from blood. The meaning of the sample's cell subset or site label: CD45RA+CCR7+. The source is a woman in her 30s in good health. The chain uses TRBV7-9 and TRBJ2-7; there is no confident call for the D gene. The base sequence is TGTGCCAGCAGCTTAGGGCTCCTATACGAGCAGTACTTC. It encodes CASSLGLLYEQYF.